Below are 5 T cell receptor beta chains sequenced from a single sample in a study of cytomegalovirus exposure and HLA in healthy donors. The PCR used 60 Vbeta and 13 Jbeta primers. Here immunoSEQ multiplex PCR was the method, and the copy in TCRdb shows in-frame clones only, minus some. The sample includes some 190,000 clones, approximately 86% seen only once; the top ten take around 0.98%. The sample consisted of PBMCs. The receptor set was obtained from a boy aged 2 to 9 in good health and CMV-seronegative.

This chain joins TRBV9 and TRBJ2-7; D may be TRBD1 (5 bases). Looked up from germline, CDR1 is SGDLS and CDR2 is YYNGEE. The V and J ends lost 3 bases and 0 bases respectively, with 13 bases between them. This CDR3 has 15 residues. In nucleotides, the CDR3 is TGTGCCAGCAGCGCCCGGACCGACAGCTCCTACGAGCAGTACTTC. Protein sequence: CASSARTDSSYEQYF.

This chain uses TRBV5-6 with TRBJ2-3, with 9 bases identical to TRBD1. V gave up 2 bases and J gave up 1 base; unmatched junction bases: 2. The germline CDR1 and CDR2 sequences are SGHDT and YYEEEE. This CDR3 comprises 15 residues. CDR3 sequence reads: CASSLQGARTDTQYF. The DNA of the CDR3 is TGTGCCAGCAGCTTACAGGGGGCACGCACAGATACGCAGTATTTT.

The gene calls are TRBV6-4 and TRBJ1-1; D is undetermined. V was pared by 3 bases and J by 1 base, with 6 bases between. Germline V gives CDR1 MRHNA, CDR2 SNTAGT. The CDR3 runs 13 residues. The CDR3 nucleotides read TGTGCCAGCAGTGATAAGCCGAACACTGAAGCTTTCTTT. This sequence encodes CASSDKPNTEAFF.

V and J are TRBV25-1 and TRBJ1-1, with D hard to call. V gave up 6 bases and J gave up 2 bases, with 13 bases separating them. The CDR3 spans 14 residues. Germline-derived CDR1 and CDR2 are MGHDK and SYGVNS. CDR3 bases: TGTGCCAGCAGGGCTTACACAGTAAACACTGAAGCTTTCTTT. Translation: CASRAYTVNTEAFF.

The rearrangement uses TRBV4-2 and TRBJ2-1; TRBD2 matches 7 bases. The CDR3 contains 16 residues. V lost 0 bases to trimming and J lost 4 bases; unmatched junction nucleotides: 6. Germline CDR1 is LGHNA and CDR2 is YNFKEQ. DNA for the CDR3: TGTGCCAGCAGCCAAGATGGTGCGGGGGATTACAATGAGCAGTTCTTC. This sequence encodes CASSQDGAGDYNEQFF.